This record covers a single T cell receptor beta chain. Its antigen is undetermined. This record belongs to a study of T cell responses to AZD1222 COVID-19 vaccine. J was trimmed by 6 bases and V by 4 bases; bases with no gene match: 8. Germline assignment: CDR1 SGHNT and CDR2 YYREEE (reference sequence). The CDR3 runs 16 residues. Produced via immunoSEQ multiplex PCR; TCRdb's table is partial and in-frame only. The table lists tens of thousands of clones, 80% to 90% of them singletons. Study-wide results and limits: The study sampled repertoires only after the peak T cell response. With two AZD1222 doses given, Spike-specific TCR breadth and depth both rose.

The chain recombines TRBV5-4 with TRBJ2-1; 12 nucleotides match TRBD2. Sequences were derived from peripheral blood, sampled 28 days after the second AZD1222 dose. This TCR was recovered from an adult who received the AZD1222 COVID-19 vaccine. The CDR3 coding sequence is TGTGCCAGCAGCCCTAGACTAGCGGGAGTGTCCAATGAGCAGTTCTTC. Its protein is CASSPRLAGVSNEQFF. Variable domain in full (rest from reference TRBV5-4 and TRBJ2-1): ETGVTQSPTHLIKTRGQQVTLRCSSQSGHNTVSWYQQALGQGPQFIFQYYREEENGRGNFPPRFSGLQFPNYSSELNVNALELDDSALYLCASSPRLAGVSNEQFFGPGTRLTVL.